Each of the 17 T cell receptor beta chains below was sequenced from the same sample in a study of blood T cell repertoires in COVID-19. Some clones are missing from TCRdb's copy, which holds only in-frame ones; the method was immunoSEQ multiplex PCR. The table shows 150,000 to 200,000 clones, with approximately 80% occurring only once. Source material: PBMCs or T cells enriched from blood (not recorded which). All receptors come from a woman between 50 and 59 years old who had recovered from COVID-19.

V is TRBV19 and J is TRBJ2-3; TRBD1 might be the D (5 bases). The CDR3 is made up of 14 amino acids. With 7 bases removed from V and 0 bases from J, the gap between germline ends came to 11 bases. Germline-derived CDR1 and CDR2 are LNHDA and SQIVND (reference sequence). The CDR3 DNA sequence: TGTGCCAGTACAGAGCAGGGAAGCACAGATACGCAGTATTTT. Translation gives CASTEQGSTDTQYF. Supplemented by reference TRBV19 and TRBJ2-3, the full variable domain reads DGGITQSPKYLFRKEGQNVTLSCEQNLNHDAMYWYRQDPGQGLRLIYYSQIVNDFQKGDIAEGYSVSREKKESFPLTVTSAQKNPTAFYLCASTEQGSTDTQYFGPGTRLTVL.

The gene calls are TRBV9 and TRBJ2-5; D is perhaps TRBD1 (6 bases). The CDR3 length is 14 residues. V dropped 0 bases and J dropped 2 bases, with 8 bases sitting between them. From germline, CDR1 is SGDLS and CDR2 YYNGEE. The CDR3: CASSVDQGQETQYF. The CDR3 region has the DNA TGTGCCAGCAGCGTAGACCAGGGGCAAGAGACCCAGTACTTC.

CDR3 loop: CATRKRESVGELFF. CDR3 sequence (DNA): TGTGCCACCAGGAAGCGGGAGTCGGTCGGGGAGCTGTTTTTT. The V gene is TRBV15, the J gene TRBJ2-2; 8 bases map to TRBD2. V was clipped by 6 bases and J by 7 bases; unmatched bases: 7. The CDR3 has 14 residues. CDR1 and CDR2 (germline): LNHNV, YYDKDF (reference sequence).

This chain joins TRBV27 and TRBJ2-5; 7 positions match TRBD2. CDR1 is MNHEY and CDR2 is SMNVEV in the germline V gene (reference sequence). This CDR3 is 15 amino acids long. V was clipped by 5 bases and J by 1 base; unmatched bases: 7. CDR3 in DNA: TGTGCCAGCAGTCTGATGGGGGGGATCCAAGAGACCCAGTACTTC. Protein: CASSLMGGIQETQYF.

This chain joins TRBV2 and TRBJ2-5; 7 positions agree with TRBD2. This CDR3 is built from 15 residues. Germline lookup yields CDR1 SNHLY and CDR2 FYNNEI. The J segment lost 2 bases and the V segment lost 5 bases, leaving 8 bases of the junction unmatched. Written as DNA, the CDR3 is TGTGCCAGCAGTAAGGTAGCGGGTGTTCAAGAGACCCAGTACTTC. This codes for CASSKVAGVQETQYF.

The chain joins TRBV11-2 to TRBJ2-5; 12 bases map to TRBD2. J gave up 5 bases and V 4 bases, and 5 bases lay outside the gene matches. The CDR3 is 15 residues long. Germline V lookup: CDR1 SGHAT, CDR2 FQNNGV. The CDR3 region has the DNA TGTGCCAGCAGCTCCCTAGCGGGAGGGCCCGAGACCCAGTACTTC. It yields the protein CASSSLAGGPETQYF.

The chain joins TRBV7-8 to TRBJ2-3, with a tentative D call TRBD1 (5 bases). The CDR3 length is 14 residues. Trimming took off 4 bases at V and 0 bases at J, with 8 bases between the two ends. Germline V gives CDR1 SGHVS, CDR2 FQNEAQ. The CDR3 reads CASSSGHSTDTQYF. The CDR3 DNA is TGTGCCAGCAGCTCTGGACATAGCACAGATACGCAGTATTTT.

The CDR3 loop is CASSLGGRRANEQFF. DNA for the CDR3: TGTGCCAGCAGCTTGGGCGGGAGAAGGGCCAATGAGCAGTTCTTC. The chain employs TRBV7-9 and TRBJ2-1; 7 positions agree with TRBD2. CDR1 is SEHNR, CDR2 FQNEAQ, per germline (reference sequence). CDR3 length: 15 amino acids. V was pared by 3 bases and J by 6 bases, with 8 bases of the junction left unmatched.

This clone was counted between two and nine times. This CDR3 is CASRAPYTGELFF. Written as DNA, the CDR3 is TGTGCCAGCCGCGCTCCGTACACCGGGGAGCTGTTTTTT. This rearrangement joins TRBV14 to TRBJ2-2; no reliable D call. Trimming took 8 bases from V and 3 from J, leaving 10 bases between them. This CDR3 has 13 residues. Germline V gives CDR1 SGHDN, CDR2 FVKESK.

This clone showed up just once. The CDR3 nucleotides are TGTGCCAGCAGTTCGGGAAGCGGATCCTACGAGCAGTACTTC. Translation: CASSSGSGSYEQYF. This sequence joins TRBV11-1 and TRBJ2-7; tentatively, D is TRBD2 (5 bases). The CDR3 has 14 residues. The germline CDR1 and CDR2 sequences are SGHAT and FQDESV (reference sequence). V was trimmed by 6 bases and J by 1 base, leaving 13 bases between them.

The V call is TRBV19, the J call TRBJ2-6; 9 bases align to TRBD1. The CDR3 spans 17 residues. Trimming took 8 bases from V and 2 from J; bases not matched to a gene: 10. CDR1 and CDR2 from the germline V gene are LNHDA and SQIVND (reference sequence). CDR3 DNA: TGTGCCAGTTCCCCGGGACAGGGCCCCACTGGGGCCAACGTCCTGACTTTC. This translates into CASSPGQGPTGANVLTF. The full variable domain, its missing parts supplied by reference TRBV19 and TRBJ2-6, is DGGITQSPKYLFRKEGQNVTLSCEQNLNHDAMYWYRQDPGQGLRLIYYSQIVNDFQKGDIAEGYSVSREKKESFPLTVTSAQKNPTAFYLCASSPGQGPTGANVLTFGAGSRLTVL.

This chain connects TRBV10-3 to TRBJ1-5; a possible D gene is TRBD1 (6 bases). The germline V gene has CDR1 ENHRY and CDR2 SYGVKD. The CDR3 is made up of 15 amino acids. Trimming took off 4 bases at V and 2 bases at J, with 12 bases between the two ends. Here the CDR3 reads CAISVGAVGNQPQHF. Written as DNA, the CDR3 is TGTGCCATCAGTGTGGGGGCGGTCGGCAATCAGCCCCAGCATTTT.

This clone was counted only a few times. The J gene is TRBJ1-1, the V gene TRBV2, with a tentative D call TRBD1 (6 bases). V was cut by 6 bases and J by 4 bases, with 15 bases left in between. Germline V CDR1 and CDR2: SNHLY, FYNNEI. There are 14 residues in the CDR3. CDR3 region: CASSGQGQSTEAFF. The CDR3 nucleotides are TGTGCCAGCAGCGGGCAGGGGCAGAGCACTGAAGCTTTCTTT.

The rearrangement uses TRBV19 and TRBJ2-5; 7 positions agree with TRBD2. Germline assignment: CDR1 LNHDA and CDR2 SQIVND (reference sequence). The CDR3 totals 14 residues. V shed 2 bases and J 3 bases; nucleotides not matched to a gene: 3. CDR3 coding DNA: TGTGCCAGTAGTATAAGGGCGGGGGAAGAGACCCAGTACTTC. This translates into CASSIRAGEETQYF.

The rearrangement links TRBV11-3 to TRBJ2-3; no firm D call. CDR3 length equals 13 residues. Trimming shortened V by 1 base and J by 5 bases, and 7 bases separated the two germline ends. Germline assignment: CDR1 SGHNT and CDR2 YENEEA. DNA for the CDR3: TGTGCCAGCAGCTTAGGTCGACTAGATACGCAGTATTTT. Its protein is CASSLGRLDTQYF. The variable domain in full, completed from reference TRBV11-3 and TRBJ2-3, reads EAGVVQSPRYKIIEKKQPVAFWCNPISGHNTLYWYLQNLGQGPELLIRYENEEAVDDSQLPKDRFSAERLKGVDSTLKIQPAELGDSAVYLCASSLGRLDTQYFGPGTRLTVL.

The J gene is TRBJ2-7, the V gene TRBV7-2; D possibly corresponds to TRBD1 (6 bases). The CDR3 has 15 residues. Germline V gene lookup returns CDR1 SGHTA and CDR2 FQGNSA. The V end was cut by 3 bases, the J end by 0 bases, with 12 bases between. CDR3: CASSLGAASSYEQYF. The CDR3 nucleotides read TGTGCCAGCAGCTTGGGGGCCGCAAGCTCCTACGAGCAGTACTTC.

The chain recombines TRBV5-6 with TRBJ1-3, with a tentative D call TRBD1 (6 bases). CDR1 and CDR2 (germline): SGHDT, YYEEEE. This CDR3 spans 15 amino acids. Trimming stripped 3 bases from V and 5 bases from J, with 15 bases between. The CDR3 DNA follows: TGTGCCAGCAGCTCACAGGGCCTTGTTAGAAACACCATATATTTT. Translating gives CASSSQGLVRNTIYF.